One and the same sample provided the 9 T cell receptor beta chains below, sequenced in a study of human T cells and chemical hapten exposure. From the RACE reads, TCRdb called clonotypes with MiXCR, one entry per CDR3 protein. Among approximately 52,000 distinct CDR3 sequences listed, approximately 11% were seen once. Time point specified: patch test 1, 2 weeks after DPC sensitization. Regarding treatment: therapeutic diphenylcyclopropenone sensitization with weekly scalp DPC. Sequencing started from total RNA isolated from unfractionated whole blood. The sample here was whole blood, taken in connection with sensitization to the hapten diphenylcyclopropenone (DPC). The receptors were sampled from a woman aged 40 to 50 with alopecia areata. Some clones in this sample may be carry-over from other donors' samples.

The CDR3 sequence is CSTRGGGNEQFF. The CDR3 nucleotides are TGCAGCACACGAGGGGGGGGAAATGAGCAGTTCTTC. V is TRBV29-1 and J is TRBJ2-1; possibly TRBD2 for D (7 bases). Germline CDR1 is SQVTM and CDR2 is ANQGSEA. The CDR3 totals 12 residues. Trimming pared 8 bases from V and 7 bases from J, leaving 15 bases between.

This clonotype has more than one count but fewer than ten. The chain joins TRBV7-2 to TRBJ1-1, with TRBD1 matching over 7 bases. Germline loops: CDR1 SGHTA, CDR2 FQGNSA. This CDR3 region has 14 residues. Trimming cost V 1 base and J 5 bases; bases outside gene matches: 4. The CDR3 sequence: CASSLVNRGTEAFF. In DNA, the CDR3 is TGTGCCAGCAGCTTAGTAAACAGGGGAACTGAAGCTTTCTTT.

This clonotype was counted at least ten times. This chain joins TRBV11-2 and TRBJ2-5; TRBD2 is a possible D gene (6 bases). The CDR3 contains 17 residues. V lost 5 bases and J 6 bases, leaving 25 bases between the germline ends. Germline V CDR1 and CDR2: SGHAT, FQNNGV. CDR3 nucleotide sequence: TGTGCCAGCAGCAGAGGTCTTTCTAGCGCCACATTACAGACCCAGTACTTC. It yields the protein CASSRGLSSATLQTQYF.

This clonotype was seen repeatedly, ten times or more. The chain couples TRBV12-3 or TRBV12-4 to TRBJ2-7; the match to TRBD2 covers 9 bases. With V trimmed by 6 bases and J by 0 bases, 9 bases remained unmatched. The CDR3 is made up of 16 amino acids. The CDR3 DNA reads TGTGCCAGCAGCCAAAAAAGCGGGGGGTCCTCCTACGAGCAGTACTTC. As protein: CASSQKSGGSSYEQYF.

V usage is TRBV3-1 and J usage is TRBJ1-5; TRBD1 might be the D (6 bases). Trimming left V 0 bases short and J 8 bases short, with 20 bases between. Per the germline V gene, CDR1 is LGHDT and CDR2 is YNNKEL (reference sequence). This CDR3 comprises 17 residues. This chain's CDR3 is CASSQERPGARDEPQHF. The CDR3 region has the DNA TGTGCCAGCAGCCAAGAGCGACCAGGGGCCCGCGATGAGCCCCAGCATTTT.

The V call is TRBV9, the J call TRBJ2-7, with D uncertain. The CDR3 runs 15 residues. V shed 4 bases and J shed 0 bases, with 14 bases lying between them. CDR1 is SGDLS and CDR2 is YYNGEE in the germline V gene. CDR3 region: CASSSKDGDSYEQYF. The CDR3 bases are TGTGCCAGCAGCTCCAAGGACGGAGACTCCTACGAGCAGTACTTC.

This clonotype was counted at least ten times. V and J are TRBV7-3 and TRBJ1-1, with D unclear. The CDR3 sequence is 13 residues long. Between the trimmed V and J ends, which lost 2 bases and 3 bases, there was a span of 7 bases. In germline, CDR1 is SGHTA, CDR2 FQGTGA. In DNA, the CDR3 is TGTGCCAGCAGCTTAGAAATGGACACTGAAGCTTTCTTT. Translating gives CASSLEMDTEAFF.

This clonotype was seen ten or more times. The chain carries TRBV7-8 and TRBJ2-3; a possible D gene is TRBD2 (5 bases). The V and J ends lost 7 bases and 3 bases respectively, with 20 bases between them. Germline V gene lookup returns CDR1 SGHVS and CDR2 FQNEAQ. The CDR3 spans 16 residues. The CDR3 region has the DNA TGTGCCAGCACCGGAGAAGCGAGGGTTCGGACAGATACGCAGTATTTT. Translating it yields CASTGEARVRTDTQYF.

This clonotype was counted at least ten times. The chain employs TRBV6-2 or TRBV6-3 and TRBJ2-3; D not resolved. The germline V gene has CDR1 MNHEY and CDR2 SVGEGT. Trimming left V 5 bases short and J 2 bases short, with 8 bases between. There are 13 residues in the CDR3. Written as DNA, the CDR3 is TGTGCCAGCAGTCGAACGTACACAGATACGCAGTATTTT. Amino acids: CASSRTYTDTQYF.